The entry that follows covers one T cell receptor (beta chain) sequence. The sample belongs to a study of early T cells in non-severe SARS-CoV-2 infection. On the study more broadly: Sequencing of unsorted whole blood was done on bulk RNA, leaving chains unpaired.

TCRdb re-called the 5' RACE reads through MiXCR, storing one row per CDR3 protein. This sample has 35,000 to 50,000 distinct CDR3 sequences, with over 5% found just once. The V gene's germline CDR1 is MNHEY and CDR2 SMNVEV (reference sequence). CDR3 length equals 14 residues. Trimming cost V 5 bases and J 2 bases; bases outside gene matches: 6. This clonotype originated in an adult who was a healthcare worker with PCR-confirmed SARS-CoV-2 infection or an uninfected control (not recorded which). The sample consisted of whole blood. The rearrangement links TRBV27 to TRBJ2-7, with 7 bases aligning to TRBD1. As DNA, the CDR3 is TGTGCCAGCAGTGCCCGGGACAGACCCTACGAGCAGTACTTC. It is translated as CASSARDRPYEQYF.